These 32 T cell receptor beta chains came from one sample sequenced in a study of cytomegalovirus exposure and HLA in healthy donors. The PCR employed 60 Vbeta primers together with 13 Jbeta primers. Sequenced by immunoSEQ multiplex PCR; TCRdb stores in-frame clones only, minus some. The repertoire includes about 120,000 clones, over 8% of them detected once, and 3% sits in the top ten. The specimen sequenced was PBMCs. These receptors were obtained from a man in his thirties or forties in good health and CMV-seronegative.

V usage is TRBV19 and J usage is TRBJ1-1; D not resolved. The germline V and J ends were trimmed by 7 bases and 6 bases, with 12 bases remaining between them. Germline V gene sequence: CDR1 LNHDA, CDR2 SQIVND (reference sequence). The CDR3 extends over 12 amino acids. CDR3 DNA: TGTGCCAGTACCGAGTGGGGAGCTGAAGCTTTCTTT. It yields the protein CASTEWGAEAFF.

This rearrangement joins TRBV2 to TRBJ2-7; 8 nucleotides align to TRBD2. After removal of 2 bases from V and 4 bases from J, the junction contained 13 bases not matched to a gene. Looked up from germline, CDR1 is SNHLY and CDR2 is FYNNEI. There are 17 residues in the CDR3. CDR3 nucleotides: TGTGCCAGCAGTGAACCCTCCGGGGCGGGAGGCGGATACGAGCAGTACTTC. Translation gives CASSEPSGAGGGYEQYF.

This clone was seen a few times. V is TRBV7-9 and J is TRBJ1-2; TRBD1 is a possible D gene (5 bases). The CDR3 has 12 residues. CDR1 SEHNR and CDR2 FQNEAQ come from the germline V gene (reference sequence). The V end lost 1 base, the J end lost 7 bases, and 7 bases lay between the germline ends. The DNA of the CDR3 is TGTGCCAGCAGCTTAGGGGGACTTGGCTACACCTTC. As protein: CASSLGGLGYTF.

This clone was found a few times. J is TRBJ1-1 and V is TRBV7-6; the match to TRBD1 covers 9 bases. This CDR3 contains 15 residues. Germline values: CDR1 SGHVS, CDR2 FNYEAQ. Trimming cost V 4 bases and J 2 bases; bases outside gene matches: 5. This chain's CDR3 is CASSSQQGANTEAFF. Written as DNA, the CDR3 is TGTGCCAGCAGCTCCCAACAGGGGGCCAACACTGAAGCTTTCTTT.

The chain joins TRBV29-1 to TRBJ1-3; D is ambiguous. CDR3 size: 13 residues. The germline gives CDR1 SQVTM, CDR2 ANQGSEA. Trimming shortened V by 7 bases and J by 4 bases, and 14 bases separated the two germline ends. The CDR3 spells CSGIFLDGNTIYF. The CDR3 DNA reads as TGCAGCGGAATTTTCCTAGACGGAAACACCATATATTTT.

The chain joins TRBV29-1 to TRBJ2-1; the D gene is possibly TRBD2 (5 bases). Trimming cost V 7 bases and J 4 bases, with 17 bases left between them. This CDR3 spans 14 amino acids. CDR1 SQVTM and CDR2 ANQGSEA come from the germline V gene. The CDR3 loop is CSAALESTYNEQFF. The CDR3 coding sequence is TGCAGCGCCGCACTAGAAAGTACATACAATGAGCAGTTCTTC.

V gene TRBV5-4 combines with J gene TRBJ2-2, with 12 positions matching TRBD2. The CDR3 length is 16 residues. V shed 5 bases, J shed 7 bases, and the junction held 9 bases outside the gene matches. CDR1 and CDR2 from the germline V gene are SGHNT and YYREEE (reference sequence). The CDR3 is CASRRLAGGRSGELFF. The DNA for the CDR3 is TGTGCCAGCAGACGCCTAGCGGGAGGGCGTAGCGGGGAGCTGTTTTTT. The entire variable domain, with the rest obtained from reference TRBV5-4 and TRBJ2-2, is as follows: ETGVTQSPTHLIKTRGQQVTLRCSSQSGHNTVSWYQQALGQGPQFIFQYYREEENGRGNFPPRFSGLQFPNYSSELNVNALELDDSALYLCASRRLAGGRSGELFFGEGSRLTVL.

J is TRBJ2-2 and V is TRBV5-1; a weak D match, TRBD1 (5 bases). Germline loops: CDR1 SGHRS, CDR2 YFSETQ. This CDR3 region has 14 residues. V was pared by 4 bases and J by 3 bases, with 10 bases between. CDR3: CASSPQGYTGELFF. CDR3 DNA: TGCGCCAGCAGCCCCCAGGGATACACCGGGGAGCTGTTTTTT.

Details on this clone: The junction does not match germline at one end; this may be a read error. The V call is TRBV7-9, the J call TRBJ1-1; D not resolved. The CDR3 sequence is 14 residues long. CDR1 and CDR2 (germline): SEHNR, FQNEAQ (reference sequence). The CDR3 spells CASSLDSGSTAAFF. The CDR3 DNA sequence: TGTGCCAGCAGCTTAGACTCGGGGAGCACTGCAGCTTTCTTT.

The table lists this clone with a few counts. This rearrangement joins TRBV14 to TRBJ1-2, with D perhaps TRBD1 (5 bases). Trimming stripped 0 bases from V and 2 bases from J, with 10 bases between. The germline V gene encodes CDR1 SGHDN and CDR2 FVKESK. The CDR3 extends over 15 amino acids. For the CDR3, the DNA is TGTGCCAGCAGCCAAGACGGACATCGGAACTATGGCTACACCTTC. Protein product: CASSQDGHRNYGYTF.

This chain joins TRBV7-9 and TRBJ1-5; D is ambiguous. V was pared by 5 bases and J by 6 bases, with 14 bases between. The CDR3 spans 14 residues. Germline V CDR1 and CDR2: SEHNR, FQNEAQ (reference sequence). The CDR3 bases are TGTGCCAGCAGCATAGGTGCGGTGGGTCAGCCCCAGCATTTT. Protein: CASSIGAVGQPQHF.

This clone was picked up a small number of times. The V call is TRBV4-1, the J call TRBJ2-7; 9 bases fit TRBD1. The CDR3 length is 17 residues. Trimming at V came to 1 base and at J to 1 base, leaving 8 bases not matched to a gene. Germline V gene sequence: CDR1 MGHRA, CDR2 YSYEKL. Written as DNA, the CDR3 is TGCGCCAGCAGCCAAGTAATTCCGGACAGGGGATCCTACGAGCAGTACTTC. Translated: CASSQVIPDRGSYEQYF.

V gene TRBV7-9 combines with J gene TRBJ1-1; D not certain. CDR3 length equals 17 residues. CDR1 and CDR2 from the germline V gene are SEHNR and FQNEAQ (reference sequence). Trimming left V 2 bases short and J 1 base short, with 17 bases between. CDR3: CASSLFTSLRGNTEAFF. DNA of the CDR3: TGTGCCAGCAGCTTATTTACTAGCTTACGGGGGAACACTGAAGCTTTCTTT.

V gene TRBV18 combines with J gene TRBJ1-5, with 9 nucleotides matching TRBD1. V gave up 3 bases and J gave up 6 bases; unmatched junction bases: 9. CDR1 KGHSH and CDR2 LQKENI come from the germline V gene. The CDR3 is 16 residues long. Here the CDR3 DNA reads TGTGCCAGCTCACCCGGGACAGGGAATCGAGCTCAGCCCCAGCATTTT. The encoded protein is CASSPGTGNRAQPQHF.

This clone occurred a few times. Other DNA sequences from this sample encode an identical CDR3 as well. The rearrangement joins TRBV9 to TRBJ1-1; a possible D gene is TRBD1 (6 bases). The CDR3 is made up of 15 amino acids. CDR1 is SGDLS and CDR2 is YYNGEE in the germline V gene. V was shortened by 2 bases and J by 1 base, with 12 bases between the two germline ends. The CDR3 loop reads CASSVLQGGNTEAFF. Here the CDR3 DNA reads TGTGCCAGCAGCGTTTTACAGGGTGGGAACACTGAAGCTTTCTTT.

A few counts support this clone. The rearrangement joins TRBV7-8 to TRBJ2-7; 8 bases are a match to TRBD1. The CDR3 covers 14 residues. The V segment lost 4 bases and the J segment 3 bases; nucleotides outside the gene matches: 5. Germline values: CDR1 SGHVS, CDR2 FQNEAQ. The CDR3 coding sequence is TGTGCCAGCAGCTCAGGACAGGGCATCTACGAGCAGTACTTC. Encoded protein: CASSSGQGIYEQYF.

The chain couples TRBV9 to TRBJ2-5; D uncertain. CDR1 and CDR2 (germline): SGDLS, YYNGEE. The CDR3 spans 15 residues. Trimming took off 4 bases at V and 4 bases at J, with 17 bases between the two ends. The CDR3 nucleotides are TGTGCCAGCAGCCCCGATCTAGGCGGTATAGAGACCCAGTACTTC. It is translated as CASSPDLGGIETQYF.

The rearrangement uses TRBV5-1 and TRBJ2-1; D possibly corresponds to TRBD2 (5 bases). The ends were cut back, 6 bases at V and 2 bases at J, with 15 bases in the middle. CDR1 is SGHRS, CDR2 YFSETQ, per germline. CDR3 length equals 15 residues. The CDR3 DNA reads TGCGCCAGCACCGCCGTCGCGGGTGCCTACAATGAGCAGTTCTTC. Protein product: CASTAVAGAYNEQFF.

This chain joins TRBV18 and TRBJ1-1, with 12 bases that match TRBD1. The J segment lost 5 bases and the V segment lost 4 bases, leaving 5 bases of the junction unmatched. The CDR3 is 15 residues long. Germline V gene lookup returns CDR1 KGHSH and CDR2 LQKENI. The CDR3 sequence is CASSRGQGARTEAFF. The CDR3 DNA sequence: TGTGCCAGCTCACGGGGACAGGGGGCGAGGACTGAAGCTTTCTTT.

This clone was counted between two and nine times. The V gene is TRBV30, the J gene TRBJ2-2; D unclear. From germline, CDR1 is GTSNPN and CDR2 SVGIG (reference sequence). The CDR3 totals 15 residues. Trimming left V 1 base short and J 2 bases short, with 11 bases between. For the CDR3, the DNA is TGTGCCTGGAGTGGATCGAAGCAAAACACCGGGGAGCTGTTTTTT. It specifies CAWSGSKQNTGELFF.

This sequence joins TRBV7-9 and TRBJ2-2, with 8 bases aligning to TRBD1. The length of the CDR3 is 16 residues. V gave up 1 base and J gave up 4 bases; unmatched junction bases: 5. The germline V gene encodes CDR1 SEHNR and CDR2 FQNEAQ (reference sequence). The CDR3 spells CASSLGRGHGTGELFF. CDR3 sequence (DNA): TGTGCCAGCAGCTTAGGCAGGGGGCATGGCACCGGGGAGCTGTTTTTT.

V usage is TRBV12-5 and J usage is TRBJ2-3, with D tentatively TRBD2 (6 bases). Germline CDR1 LGHNT, CDR2 FRNRAP. V was trimmed by 4 bases and J by 0 bases, leaving 14 bases between them. The CDR3 spans 16 residues. CDR3 amino acids: CASGSHRDWSTDTQYF. CDR3 DNA sequence: TGTGCTAGTGGTTCGCACCGGGACTGGAGCACAGATACGCAGTATTTT.

This clone was seen more than once but under ten times. This sequence joins TRBV27 and TRBJ1-5; D is ambiguous. The CDR3 totals 13 residues. The germline V gene encodes CDR1 MNHEY and CDR2 SMNVEV (reference sequence). V was pared by 2 bases and J by 3 bases, with 5 bases between. CDR3: CASSLSVNQPQHF. The CDR3 bases are TGTGCCAGCAGTTTAAGCGTCAATCAGCCCCAGCATTTT.

This chain links TRBV28 with TRBJ1-2; D not resolved. The CDR3 runs to 13 residues. V was clipped by 8 bases and J by 7 bases, with 17 bases between them. CDR1 MDHEN and CDR2 SYDVKM come from the germline V gene. This chain's CDR3 is CASERGFSVGYTF. The CDR3 DNA sequence: TGTGCCAGCGAACGAGGGTTCTCGGTTGGCTACACCTTC.

This clone was detected a few times. This chain joins TRBV4-1 and TRBJ1-2; 8 bases agree with TRBD1. The CDR3 extends over 14 amino acids. The trim removed 3 bases at V and 4 bases at J, leaving 4 bases unmatched. Germline loops: CDR1 MGHRA, CDR2 YSYEKL. The CDR3 is CASSQDRVPYGYTF. CDR3 nucleotides: TGCGCCAGCAGCCAGGACAGGGTCCCCTATGGCTACACCTTC.

This clone was seen a handful of times. The rearrangement uses TRBV9 and TRBJ2-3; possibly TRBD2 for D (5 bases). V lost 0 bases to trimming and J lost 4 bases, with 12 bases between them. Germline V gene lookup returns CDR1 SGDLS and CDR2 YYNGEE. The CDR3 has 15 residues. The CDR3 loop is CASSVVGLGADTQYF. DNA of the CDR3: TGTGCCAGCAGCGTAGTGGGGTTGGGAGCAGATACGCAGTATTTT.

The sample holds a few counts of this clone. This chain connects TRBV21-1 to TRBJ2-7; TRBD1, as called in the table, went unchecked against the DNA. TRBV21-1 is a known pseudogene. The CDR3 extends over 12 amino acids. The CDR3 region has the DNA TGTGCCAGCAGCAAAGACACCTACGAGCAGTACTTC. Translated, it gives CASSKDTYEQYF.

This clone was found a few times. The gene calls are TRBV18 and TRBJ1-3; D is possibly TRBD1 (5 bases). Trimming pared 10 bases from V and 0 bases from J, leaving 10 bases between. This CDR3 is built from 13 residues. CDR1 is KGHSH and CDR2 is LQKENI in the germline V gene. The CDR3 region is CATLGASGNTIYF. DNA for the CDR3: TGTGCCACCCTTGGGGCCTCTGGAAACACCATATATTTT.

The gene calls are TRBV15 and TRBJ2-1; D is perhaps TRBD1 (6 bases). This CDR3 region has 16 residues. Trimming removed 0 bases at V and 10 bases at J, with 19 bases between. Germline V CDR1 and CDR2: LNHNV, YYDKDF (reference sequence). CDR3 residues: CATSRETGFSTGEQFF. DNA of the CDR3: TGTGCCACCAGCAGAGAGACGGGCTTCTCTACAGGGGAGCAGTTCTTC.

The chain recombines TRBV6-1 with TRBJ2-3, with 7 bases lining up with TRBD2. CDR1 and CDR2 (germline): MNHNS, SASEGT. The CDR3 is 15 residues long. V trimming: 4 bases; J trimming: 0 bases; junction bases outside the gene matches: 4. The CDR3 DNA follows: TGTGCCAGCAGTGGGGGGGGACTAAGCACAGATACGCAGTATTTT. Its protein product is CASSGGGLSTDTQYF.

This clone is deemed medium-sized. V is TRBV5-5 and J is TRBJ1-1; D gene uncertain. V was pared by 0 bases and J by 0 bases, with 9 bases between. Germline V lookup: CDR1 SGHKS, CDR2 YYEKEE (reference sequence). The CDR3 has 15 amino acids. In nucleotides, the CDR3 is TGTGCCAGCAGCTTGGACGGTTTAATGAACACTGAAGCTTTCTTT. Encoded protein: CASSLDGLMNTEAFF.

This clone was observed a few times. J is TRBJ1-1 and V is TRBV5-6, with 8 bases aligning to TRBD1. Germline V gene data show CDR1 as SGHDT and CDR2 as YYEEEE. The CDR3 contains 15 residues. V lost 5 bases, J lost 1 base, and 7 bases stayed unmatched. Written as DNA, the CDR3 is TGTGCCAGCAGACCACTGACAGGGGAGAACACTGAAGCTTTCTTT. Protein: CASRPLTGENTEAFF.